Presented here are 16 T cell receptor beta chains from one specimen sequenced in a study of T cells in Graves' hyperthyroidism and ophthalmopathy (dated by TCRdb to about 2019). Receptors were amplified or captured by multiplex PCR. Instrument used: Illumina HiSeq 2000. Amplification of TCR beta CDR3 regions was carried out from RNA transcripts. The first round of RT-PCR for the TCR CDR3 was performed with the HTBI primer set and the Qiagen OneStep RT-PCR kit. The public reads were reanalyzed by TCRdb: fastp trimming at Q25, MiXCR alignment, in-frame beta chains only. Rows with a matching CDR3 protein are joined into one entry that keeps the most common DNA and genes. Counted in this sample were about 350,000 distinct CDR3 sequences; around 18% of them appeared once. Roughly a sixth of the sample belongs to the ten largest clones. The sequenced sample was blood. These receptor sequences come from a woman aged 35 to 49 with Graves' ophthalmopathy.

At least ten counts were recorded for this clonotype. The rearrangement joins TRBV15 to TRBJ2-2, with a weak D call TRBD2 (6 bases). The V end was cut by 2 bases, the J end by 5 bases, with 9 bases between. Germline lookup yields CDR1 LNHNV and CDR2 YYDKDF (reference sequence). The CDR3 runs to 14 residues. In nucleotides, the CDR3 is TGTGCCACCAGCAGATTGGGGAGGACCGGGGAGCTGTTTTTT. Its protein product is CATSRLGRTGELFF.

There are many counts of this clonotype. The CDR3 coding sequence is TGTGCCAGCAGTTTCGAGACTCAGAACACCGGGGAGCTGTTTTTT. This gives the protein CASSFETQNTGELFF. The chain combines TRBV12-3 or TRBV12-4 with TRBJ2-2; the D is unclear. V was pared by 3 bases and J by 1 base, with 9 bases between. The CDR3 extends over 15 amino acids.

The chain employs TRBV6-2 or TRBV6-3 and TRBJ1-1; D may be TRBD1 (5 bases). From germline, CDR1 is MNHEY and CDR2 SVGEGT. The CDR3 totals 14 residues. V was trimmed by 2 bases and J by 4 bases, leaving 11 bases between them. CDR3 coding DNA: TGTGCCAGCAGTTACGTAGGGACCTTCACTGAAGCTTTCTTT. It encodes CASSYVGTFTEAFF.

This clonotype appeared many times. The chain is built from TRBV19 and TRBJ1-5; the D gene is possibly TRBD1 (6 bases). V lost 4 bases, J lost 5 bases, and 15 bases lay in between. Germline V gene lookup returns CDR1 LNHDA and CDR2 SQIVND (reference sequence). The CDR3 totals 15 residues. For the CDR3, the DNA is TGTGCCAGTAGTACACCAGAGGGGGGCCATCAGCCCCAGCATTTT. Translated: CASSTPEGGHQPQHF.

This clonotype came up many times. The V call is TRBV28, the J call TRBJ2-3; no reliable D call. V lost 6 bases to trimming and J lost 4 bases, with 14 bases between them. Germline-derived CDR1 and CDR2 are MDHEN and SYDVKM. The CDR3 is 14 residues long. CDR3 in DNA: TGTGCCAGCAGCTCCTTGGGCGAGGCAGATACGCAGTATTTT. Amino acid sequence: CASSSLGEADTQYF.

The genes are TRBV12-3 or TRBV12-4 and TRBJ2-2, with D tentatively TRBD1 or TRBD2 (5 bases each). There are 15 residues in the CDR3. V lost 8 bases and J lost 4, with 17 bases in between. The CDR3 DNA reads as TGTGCCAGCCACAAAGGGACCCCGGGCACCGGGGAGCTGTTTTTT. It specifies CASHKGTPGTGELFF.

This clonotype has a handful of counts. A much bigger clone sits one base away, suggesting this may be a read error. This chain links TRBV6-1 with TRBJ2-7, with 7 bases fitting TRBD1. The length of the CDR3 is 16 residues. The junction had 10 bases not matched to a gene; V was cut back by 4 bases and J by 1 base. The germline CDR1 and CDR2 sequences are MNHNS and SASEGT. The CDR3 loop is CASSGSPGQVSYEQYF. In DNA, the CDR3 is TGTGCCAGCAGTGGAAGCCCCGGACAGGTGTCCTACGAGCAGTACTTC.

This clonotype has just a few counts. The CDR3 nucleotides are TGTGCCAGCAGTCCTATTGGACTAGCGGAAGTGTCCGGGGAGCTGTTTTTT. The encoded protein is CASSPIGLAEVSGELFF. The rearrangement uses TRBV27 and TRBJ2-2, with TRBD2 matching 10 bases. V was clipped by 5 bases and J by 6 bases; unmatched bases: 12. The CDR3 loop spans 17 amino acids. Germline V gene lookup returns CDR1 MNHEY and CDR2 SMNVEV (reference sequence).

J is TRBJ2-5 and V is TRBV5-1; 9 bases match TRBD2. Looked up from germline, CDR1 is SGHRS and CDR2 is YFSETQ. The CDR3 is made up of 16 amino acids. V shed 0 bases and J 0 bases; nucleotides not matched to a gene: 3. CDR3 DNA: TGCGCCAGCAGCTTGGCGCCTAGCGGGAACCAAGAGACCCAGTACTTC. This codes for CASSLAPSGNQETQYF.

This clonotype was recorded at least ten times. The CDR3, as DNA: TGTGCCTGGAGTGTCAGGGGTGGAACCGGGGAGCTGTTTTTT. It yields the protein CAWSVRGGTGELFF. The V call is TRBV30, the J call TRBJ2-2; a weak D match, TRBD1 (6 bases). The CDR3 is made up of 14 amino acids. Germline CDR1 reads GTSNPN; CDR2 reads SVGIG (reference sequence). The germline V and J ends were trimmed by 0 bases and 5 bases, with 10 bases remaining between them. Looking up the rest from reference TRBV30 and TRBJ2-2 gives the full variable domain: SQTIHQWPATLVQPVGSPLSLECTVEGTSNPNLYWYRQAAGRGLQLLFYSVGIGQISSEVPQNLSASRPQDRQFILSSKKLLLSDSGFYLCAWSVRGGTGELFFGEGSRLTVL.

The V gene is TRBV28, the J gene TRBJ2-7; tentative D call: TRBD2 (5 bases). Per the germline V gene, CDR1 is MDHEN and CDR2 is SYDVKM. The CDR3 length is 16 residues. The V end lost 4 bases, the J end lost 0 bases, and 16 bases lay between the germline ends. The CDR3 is CASSYEGGWLSYEQYF. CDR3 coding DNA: TGTGCCAGCAGTTACGAAGGAGGATGGCTCTCCTACGAGCAGTACTTC.

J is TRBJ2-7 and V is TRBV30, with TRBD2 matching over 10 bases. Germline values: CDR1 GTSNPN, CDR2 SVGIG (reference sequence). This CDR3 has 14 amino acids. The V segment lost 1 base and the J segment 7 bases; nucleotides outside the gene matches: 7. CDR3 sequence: CAWSGVLAGPEQYF. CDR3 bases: TGTGCCTGGAGTGGGGTACTAGCGGGACCAGAGCAGTACTTC.

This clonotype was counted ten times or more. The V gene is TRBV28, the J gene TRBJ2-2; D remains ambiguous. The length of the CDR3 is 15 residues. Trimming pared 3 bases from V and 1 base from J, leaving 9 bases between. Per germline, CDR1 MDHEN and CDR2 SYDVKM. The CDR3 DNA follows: TGTGCCAGCAGTTTTGCCCGAATGAACACCGGGGAGCTGTTTTTT. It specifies CASSFARMNTGELFF. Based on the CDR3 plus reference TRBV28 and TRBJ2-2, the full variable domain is DVKVTQSSRYLVKRTGEKVFLECVQDMDHENMFWYRQDPGLGLRLIYFSYDVKMKEKGDIPEGYSVSREKKERFSLILESASTNQTSMYLCASSFARMNTGELFFGEGSRLTVL.

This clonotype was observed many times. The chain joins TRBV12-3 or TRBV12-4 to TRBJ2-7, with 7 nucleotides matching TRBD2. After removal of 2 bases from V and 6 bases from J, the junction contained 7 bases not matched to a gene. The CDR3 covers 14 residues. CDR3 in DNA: TGTGCCAGCAGTTTACCGAGCGGGAAAGGCGAGCAGTACTTC. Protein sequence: CASSLPSGKGEQYF.

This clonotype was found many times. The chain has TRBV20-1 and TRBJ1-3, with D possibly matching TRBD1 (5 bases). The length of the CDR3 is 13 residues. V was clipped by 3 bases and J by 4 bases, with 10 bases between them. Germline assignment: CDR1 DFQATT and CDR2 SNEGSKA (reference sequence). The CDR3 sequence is CSARADRGNTIYF. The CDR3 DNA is TGCAGTGCTAGGGCAGACAGAGGAAACACCATATATTTT.

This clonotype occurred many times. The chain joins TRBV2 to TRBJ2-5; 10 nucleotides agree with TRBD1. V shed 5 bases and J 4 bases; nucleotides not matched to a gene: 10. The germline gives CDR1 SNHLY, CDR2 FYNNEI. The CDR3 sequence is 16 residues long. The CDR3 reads CASSTTGTGELETQYF. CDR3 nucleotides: TGTGCCAGCAGTACTACAGGGACAGGGGAGCTAGAGACCCAGTACTTC.